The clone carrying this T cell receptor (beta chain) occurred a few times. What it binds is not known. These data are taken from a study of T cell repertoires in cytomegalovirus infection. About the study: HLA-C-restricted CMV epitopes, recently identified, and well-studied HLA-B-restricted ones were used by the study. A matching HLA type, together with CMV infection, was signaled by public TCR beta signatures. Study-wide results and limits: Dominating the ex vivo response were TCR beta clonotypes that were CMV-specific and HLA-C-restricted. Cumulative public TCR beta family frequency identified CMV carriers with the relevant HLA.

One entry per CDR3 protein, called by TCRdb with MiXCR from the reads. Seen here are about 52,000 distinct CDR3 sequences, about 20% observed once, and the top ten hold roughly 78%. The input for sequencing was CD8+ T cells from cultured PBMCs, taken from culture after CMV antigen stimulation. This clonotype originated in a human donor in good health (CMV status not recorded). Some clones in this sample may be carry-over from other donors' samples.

The CDR3 is CASSTPDGTYEQYF. CDR3 nucleotides: TGTGCCAGCAGCACCCCGGACGGTACCTACGAGCAGTACTTC. V and J are TRBV7-9 and TRBJ2-7; D is unresolved. Germline CDR1 SEHNR, CDR2 FQNEAQ (reference sequence). Trimming removed 5 bases from V and 2 bases from J, with 13 bases in between. The CDR3 loop spans 14 amino acids.